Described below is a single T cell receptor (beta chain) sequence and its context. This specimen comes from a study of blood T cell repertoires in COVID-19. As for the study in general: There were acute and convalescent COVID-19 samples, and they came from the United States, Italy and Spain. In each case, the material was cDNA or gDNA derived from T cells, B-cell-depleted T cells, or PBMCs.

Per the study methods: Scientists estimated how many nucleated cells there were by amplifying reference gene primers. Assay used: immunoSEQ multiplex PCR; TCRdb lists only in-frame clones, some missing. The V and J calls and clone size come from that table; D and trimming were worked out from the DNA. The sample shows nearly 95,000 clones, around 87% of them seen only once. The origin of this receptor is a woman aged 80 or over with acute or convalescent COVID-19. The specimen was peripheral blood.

The chain's CDR3 is CASSQVGGQGYGYTF. The CDR3 nucleotides read TGTGCCAGCAGCCAAGTCGGAGGACAGGGCTATGGCTACACCTTC. The chain employs TRBV4-2 and TRBJ1-2, with 8 bases lining up with TRBD1. This CDR3 spans 15 amino acids. Germline V gene data show CDR1 as LGHNA and CDR2 as YNFKEQ. V was clipped by 1 base and J by 4 bases; unmatched bases: 5.